This TCR beta chain was recorded in a study of T cell repertoires in cytomegalovirus infection. Whole-study findings and limits: The ex vivo response showed dominance by HLA-C-restricted CMV-specific TCR beta clonotypes.

TCRdb recomputed calls from the reads with MiXCR, one row per CDR3 protein. Of a few hundred thousand distinct CDR3 sequences in the sample, over 15% were seen once. In its sample, this clonotype was seen once. Its target is not known. With a much larger clone just one base away, this may be a read error. In germline, CDR1 is SGHVS, CDR2 FQNEAQ. This CDR3 is built from 17 residues. This TCR was recovered from a human donor in good health (CMV status not recorded). Some clones in this sample may be carry-over from other donors' samples. The sequencing input was CD8+ T cells from PBMCs. The chain employs TRBV7-8 and TRBJ2-7; 10 nucleotides agree with TRBD1. CDR3 loop: CASSLAKWDRGSYKQYF. The DNA of the CDR3 is TGTGCCAGCAGCTTAGCGAAATGGGACAGGGGCTCCTACAAGCAGTACTTC.